This T cell receptor (beta chain) originates from a study of T cell responses to AZD1222 COVID-19 vaccine. This table comes from immunoSEQ multiplex PCR, and its TCRdb copy is limited to in-frame clones, with some not included. The sample totals under 150,000 clones; its top ten clones hold 2% to 2.5%. Overall study findings and caveats: Without day 14 samples, only post-peak T cell repertoires were studied. Seropositive AZD1222 recipients at baseline numbered only six or seven.

CDR1 SGHRS and CDR2 YFSETQ come from the germline V gene. The CDR3 extends over 15 amino acids. V was shortened by 4 bases and J by 0 bases, with 14 bases between the two germline ends. For this clone: The antigen is not known.

This chain uses TRBV5-1 with TRBJ2-7; D is perhaps TRBD1 or TRBD2 (5 bases each). The sample taken for sequencing was peripheral blood. The receptor comes from an adult in good health. CDR3 in DNA: TGCGCCAGCAGCCCCAGTAGGGGACCCTCCTACGAGCAGTACTTC. This translates into CASSPSRGPSYEQYF.